One and the same sample provided the 7 T cell receptor beta chains below, sequenced in a study of T-cell reconstitution after alpha-beta-depleted transplantation in children. Preparation of the TCRbeta library was carried out with unique molecular identifiers. TCRdb re-analysed the PCR reads in MiXCR, keeping a single row per CDR3 protein. The sample shows about 580,000 distinct CDR3 sequences, over 20% of them seen only once. The input for sequencing was PBMCs, taken before TCRalphabeta/CD19-depleted stem cell transplant. These receptors were taken from a boy in the first two years of life with Wiskott-Aldrich syndrome, due to receive a stem cell transplant.

The chain is built from TRBV5-1 and TRBJ1-4; D gene ambiguous. The germline gives CDR1 SGHRS, CDR2 YFSETQ. V was shortened by 4 bases and J by 7 bases, with 11 bases between the two germline ends. The CDR3 is 13 amino acids. CDR3 residues: CASSQVFGEKLFF. The DNA for the CDR3 is TGCGCCAGCAGCCAGGTCTTCGGTGAAAAACTGTTTTTT.

This clonotype has only a few counts. CDR3 region: CSAPGTGGSQPQHF. The CDR3 DNA follows: TGCAGTGCCCCCGGGACAGGGGGCAGTCAGCCCCAGCATTTT. The V call is TRBV20-1, the J call TRBJ1-5, with 12 nucleotides matching TRBD1. The CDR3 spans 14 residues. Germline V lookup: CDR1 DFQATT, CDR2 SNEGSKA (reference sequence). V gave up 6 bases and J gave up 6 bases; unmatched junction bases: 6.

The chain has TRBV5-1 and TRBJ2-2; 11 bases fit TRBD2. This CDR3 comprises 15 residues. The V and J ends lost 3 bases and 3 bases, in that order; junction bases with no gene match: 1. In germline, CDR1 is SGHRS, CDR2 YFSETQ. The CDR3 is CASSSLAGDTGELFF. The DNA for the CDR3 is TGCGCCAGCAGCTCACTAGCGGGAGACACCGGGGAGCTGTTTTTT.

The chain has TRBV20-1 and TRBJ1-5, with D uncertain. Trimming removed 2 bases at V and 3 bases at J, with 17 bases between. CDR3 length: 16 amino acids. Germline V CDR1 and CDR2: DFQATT, SNEGSKA (reference sequence). The CDR3 is CSARRRLILDNQPQHF. CDR3 in DNA: TGCAGTGCTAGAAGGCGGCTAATTCTAGACAATCAGCCCCAGCATTTT.

The rearrangement joins TRBV12-3 or TRBV12-4 to TRBJ2-2; possible D gene TRBD2, 5 bases. This CDR3 comprises 16 residues. V lost 1 base and J lost 5, with 14 bases in between. The CDR3 reads CASSLERGSFTGELFF. CDR3 coding DNA: TGTGCCAGCAGTTTAGAGCGAGGGTCTTTTACCGGGGAGCTGTTTTTT.

The chain is built from TRBV5-1 and TRBJ2-7, with TRBD1 matching over 8 bases. CDR3 length equals 15 residues. From germline, CDR1 is SGHRS and CDR2 YFSETQ. V trimming: 4 bases; J trimming: 0 bases; junction bases outside the gene matches: 6. In DNA form, the CDR3 reads TGCGCCAGCAGCCATGGACAGGGAAGCTCCTACGAGCAGTACTTC. Residues: CASSHGQGSSYEQYF.

The CDR3 loop is CAISHRGRGSSYEQYF. For the CDR3, the DNA is TGTGCCATCAGCCACAGGGGGCGGGGATCCTCCTACGAGCAGTACTTC. The rearrangement uses TRBV10-3 and TRBJ2-7; 9 bases are a match to TRBD1. Germline V gives CDR1 ENHRY, CDR2 SYGVKD. V lost 6 bases to trimming and J lost 0 bases; unmatched junction nucleotides: 9. This CDR3 spans 16 amino acids.